This T cell receptor beta chain was documented in a study of coeliac disease. About the study: Coeliac patients had newly diagnosed active disease, refractory type I disease, or gluten-free diet control.

Study conclusions and caveats: In active celiac disease, intraepithelial and lamina propria TRB and TRG repertoires were less clonal than controls. Most TRB amino acid sequences occurred in only one sample.

Libraries were prepared by immunoSEQ multiplex PCR; TCRdb keeps only in-frame clonotypes and omits some of them. Of thousands of clones detected, about 62% appear once; the ten largest clones hold about a fifth. On this clone: What it recognizes is unknown.

Germline V lookup: CDR1 SGHDN, CDR2 FVKESK. Trimming took 4 bases from V and 5 from J, leaving 17 bases between them. This CDR3 has 15 residues. What was sequenced was lymphocytes from the gut lamina propria. The receptor comes from a man aged 55 to 70 with celiac disease on a gluten-free diet. The rearrangement uses TRBV14 and TRBJ2-5; D is possibly TRBD1 (7 bases). The CDR3: CASSRHLRGDETQYF. For the CDR3, the DNA is TGTGCCAGCAGCCGACACCTCAGGGGGGACGAGACCCAGTACTTC.